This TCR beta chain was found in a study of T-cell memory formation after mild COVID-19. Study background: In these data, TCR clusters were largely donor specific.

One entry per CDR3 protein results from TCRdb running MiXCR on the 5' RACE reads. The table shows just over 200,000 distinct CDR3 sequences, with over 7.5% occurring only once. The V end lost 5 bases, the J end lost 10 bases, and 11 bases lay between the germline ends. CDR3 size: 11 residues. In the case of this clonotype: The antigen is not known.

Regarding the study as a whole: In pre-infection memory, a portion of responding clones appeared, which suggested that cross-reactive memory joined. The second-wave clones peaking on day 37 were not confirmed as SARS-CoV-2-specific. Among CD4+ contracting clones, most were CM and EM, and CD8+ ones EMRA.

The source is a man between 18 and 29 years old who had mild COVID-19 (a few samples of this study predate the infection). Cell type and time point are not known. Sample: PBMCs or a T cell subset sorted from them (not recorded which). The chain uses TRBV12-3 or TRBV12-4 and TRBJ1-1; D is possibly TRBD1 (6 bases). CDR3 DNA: TGTGCCAGCAGTAAACAGGGAGGAGCTTTCTTT. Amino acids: CASSKQGGAFF.